The clone carrying this T cell receptor (beta chain) was detected ten times or more. The antigen is undetermined. Per germline, CDR1 SGHDT and CDR2 YYEEEE. Trimming pared 4 bases from V and 2 bases from J, leaving 13 bases between. This CDR3 is 14 amino acids long. UMIs were added to TCR cDNA along with a universal primer site when it was made by 5'RACE template switching. TCRdb re-called the 5' RACE reads through MiXCR, storing one row per CDR3 protein. The repertoire holds 150,000 to 200,000 distinct CDR3 sequences, with approximately 9.9% as singletons. These data belong to a study of T cells after yellow fever vaccination. Findings and caveats of the study: Researchers noted that a small share of clonotypes showed up in both CD4 and CD8 compartments. Any FACS-sorted repertoire could hold abundant clonotypes that contaminate it from the bulk population. Though weaker, the secondary response peaked faster, on day 5 versus 15.

This material consisted of CD8+ T cells sorted from PBMCs, taken 15 days after the yellow fever booster vaccination. The rearrangement uses TRBV5-6 and TRBJ2-7; the D gene could be TRBD1 or TRBD2 (6 bases each). This receptor was taken from a man younger than 30 who received the YFV17D yellow fever vaccine. The CDR3 loop reads CASSPRRGTYEQYF. As DNA, the CDR3 is TGTGCCAGCAGCCCCCGGAGGGGGACCTACGAGCAGTACTTC.